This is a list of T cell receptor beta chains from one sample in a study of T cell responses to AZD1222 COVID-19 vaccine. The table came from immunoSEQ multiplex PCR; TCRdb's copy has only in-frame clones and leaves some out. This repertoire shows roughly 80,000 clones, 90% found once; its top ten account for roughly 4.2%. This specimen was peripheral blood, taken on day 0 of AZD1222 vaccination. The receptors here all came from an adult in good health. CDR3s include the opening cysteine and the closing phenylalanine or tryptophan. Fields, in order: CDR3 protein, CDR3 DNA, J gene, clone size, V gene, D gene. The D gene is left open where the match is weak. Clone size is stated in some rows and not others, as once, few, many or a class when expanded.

cdr3_aa: CASSFLSIQGMTEAFF
cdr3_nt: TGTGCCAGCAGTTTTCTTAGCATTCAGGGTATGACTGAAGCTTTCTTT
j_call: TRBJ1-1
clone_size: NA
v_call: TRBV28
d_call: NA

cdr3_aa: CASRGAGDTQYF
cdr3_nt: TGTGCCAGCAGAGGGGCGGGAGATACGCAGTATTTT
j_call: TRBJ2-3
clone_size: NA
v_call: TRBV5-4
d_call: NA

cdr3_aa: CASSLITHAYNEQFF
cdr3_nt: TGTGCCAGCAGCTTAATCACACACGCCTACAATGAGCAGTTCTTC
j_call: TRBJ2-1
clone_size: NA
v_call: TRBV7-6
d_call: NA

cdr3_aa: CASGTSGVADTQYF
cdr3_nt: TGTGCTAGTGGGACTAGCGGGGTAGCAGATACGCAGTATTTT
j_call: TRBJ2-3
clone_size: NA
v_call: TRBV12-5
d_call: TRBD2

cdr3_aa: CASSRQGAGGNTIYF
cdr3_nt: TGTGCCAGCAGCCGACAGGGGGCGGGTGGAAACACCATATATTTT
j_call: TRBJ1-3
clone_size: few
v_call: TRBV9
d_call: TRBD1

cdr3_aa: CASSPGRMNTEAFF
cdr3_nt: TGTGCCAGCTCACCCGGGAGGATGAACACTGAAGCTTTCTTT
j_call: TRBJ1-1
clone_size: NA
v_call: TRBV18
d_call: NA

cdr3_aa: CASSLEGGGYTF
cdr3_nt: TGTGCCAGCAGCTTGGAAGGGGGAGGCTACACCTTC
j_call: TRBJ1-2
clone_size: NA
v_call: TRBV5-6
d_call: NA

cdr3_aa: CASSFTRSTNEKLFF
cdr3_nt: TGTGCCAGCAGTTTCACCAGATCAACTAATGAAAAACTGTTTTTT
j_call: TRBJ1-4
clone_size: NA
v_call: TRBV6-5
d_call: NA

cdr3_aa: CASSRQGMNTIYF
cdr3_nt: TGTGCCAGCAGTCGACAGGGAATGAACACCATATATTTT
j_call: TRBJ1-3
clone_size: NA
v_call: TRBV7-9
d_call: TRBD1

cdr3_aa: CSARHIRDEAFF
cdr3_nt: TGCAGCGCCCGCCATATCCGGGACGAAGCTTTCTTT
j_call: TRBJ1-1
clone_size: NA
v_call: TRBV29-1
d_call: NA

cdr3_aa: CAWTERYEQYF
cdr3_nt: TGTGCCTGGACCGAGAGGTACGAGCAGTACTTC
j_call: TRBJ2-7
clone_size: NA
v_call: TRBV30
d_call: NA

cdr3_aa: CASSKRSNEKLFF
cdr3_nt: TGTGCCAGTAGCAAGAGGTCTAATGAAAAACTGTTTTTT
j_call: TRBJ1-4
clone_size: NA
v_call: TRBV27
d_call: NA

cdr3_aa: CASSDSPGTSSYNEQFF
cdr3_nt: TGTGCCAGCAGTGACTCGCCCGGGACCAGCTCCTACAATGAGCAGTTCTTC
j_call: TRBJ2-1
clone_size: NA
v_call: TRBV6-4
d_call: NA

cdr3_aa: CASSVGGGAVNEQYF
cdr3_nt: TGTGCCAGCAGCGTCGGCGGGGGGGCCGTCAACGAGCAGTACTTC
j_call: TRBJ2-7
clone_size: NA
v_call: TRBV9
d_call: TRBD2

cdr3_aa: CASSVGVGRPVNEKLFF
cdr3_nt: TGTGCCAGCAGCGTAGGAGTAGGGCGGCCGGTTAATGAAAAACTGTTTTTT
j_call: TRBJ1-4
clone_size: NA
v_call: TRBV9
d_call: NA

cdr3_aa: CASSVGTGSYEQYF
cdr3_nt: TGTGCCAGCAGCGTGGGGACTGGGTCCTACGAGCAGTACTTC
j_call: TRBJ2-7
clone_size: NA
v_call: TRBV5-4
d_call: NA

cdr3_aa: CASSENLGPHQPQHF
cdr3_nt: TGTGCCAGCAGTGAAAATCTTGGGCCCCATCAGCCCCAGCATTTT
j_call: TRBJ1-5
clone_size: NA
v_call: TRBV25-1
d_call: NA

cdr3_aa: CASSYSLSTDTQYF
cdr3_nt: TGTGCCAGCAGTTACTCGCTTAGCACAGATACGCAGTATTTT
j_call: TRBJ2-3
clone_size: NA
v_call: TRBV6-2/TRBV6-3
d_call: NA

cdr3_aa: CASSMGPQGINEKLFF
cdr3_nt: TGCGCCAGCAGCATGGGGCCCCAGGGGATTAATGAAAAACTGTTTTTT
j_call: TRBJ1-4
clone_size: NA
v_call: TRBV5-1
d_call: NA

cdr3_aa: CASSFRTGRYGYTF
cdr3_nt: TGTGCCAGCAGCTTCCGGACGGGGAGATATGGCTACACCTTC
j_call: TRBJ1-2
clone_size: once
v_call: TRBV11-3
d_call: NA

cdr3_aa: CASSQGILAGGSTDTQYF
cdr3_nt: TGCGCCAGCAGCCAGGGGATACTAGCGGGGGGGTCCACAGATACGCAGTATTTT
j_call: TRBJ2-3
clone_size: once
v_call: TRBV4-1
d_call: TRBD2

cdr3_aa: CASSHRTGWYTF
cdr3_nt: TGTGCCAGCAGTCACCGGACAGGGTGGTACACCTTC
j_call: TRBJ1-2
clone_size: NA
v_call: TRBV6-5
d_call: TRBD1

cdr3_aa: CASSLSSAGWGSTDTQYF
cdr3_nt: TGTGCCAGCAGCTTAAGTTCGGCAGGGTGGGGCTCCACAGATACGCAGTATTTT
j_call: TRBJ2-3
clone_size: once
v_call: TRBV7-3
d_call: NA

cdr3_aa: CASSGLGGGNSPLHF
cdr3_nt: TGTGCCAGCAGCGGCCTAGGTGGGGGTAATTCACCCCTCCACTTT
j_call: TRBJ1-6
clone_size: NA
v_call: TRBV14
d_call: NA

cdr3_aa: CASIKQGPETQYF
cdr3_nt: TGTGCCAGCATTAAACAGGGGCCAGAGACCCAGTACTTC
j_call: TRBJ2-5
clone_size: NA
v_call: TRBV2
d_call: TRBD1

cdr3_aa: CASSRGTGELFF
cdr3_nt: TGTGCCAGCAGCAGGGGCACCGGGGAGCTGTTTTTT
j_call: TRBJ2-2
clone_size: NA
v_call: TRBV6-2/TRBV6-3
d_call: NA

cdr3_aa: CASSKGSVYEQYF
cdr3_nt: TGTGCCAGCAGTAAGGGGAGCGTTTACGAGCAGTACTTC
j_call: TRBJ2-7
clone_size: once
v_call: TRBV12-3/TRBV12-4
d_call: NA

cdr3_aa: CASSVGGLSGTEAFF
cdr3_nt: TGTGCCAGCAGCGTGGGGGGGCTGTCAGGCACTGAAGCTTTCTTT
j_call: TRBJ1-1
clone_size: NA
v_call: TRBV9
d_call: NA

cdr3_aa: CAISERDALVSYEQYF
cdr3_nt: TGTGCCATCAGTGAGCGGGATGCACTAGTCTCCTACGAGCAGTACTTC
j_call: TRBJ2-7
clone_size: NA
v_call: TRBV10-3
d_call: NA

cdr3_aa: CASSLFRDEQYF
cdr3_nt: TGCGCCAGCAGCCTTTTTAGGGACGAGCAGTACTTC
j_call: TRBJ2-7
clone_size: NA
v_call: TRBV5-1
d_call: NA

cdr3_aa: CASGLGQKNEKLFF
cdr3_nt: TGTGCTAGTGGTTTAGGACAGAAAAATGAAAAACTGTTTTTT
j_call: TRBJ1-4
clone_size: NA
v_call: TRBV12-5
d_call: NA

cdr3_aa: CASSQGLAGGQTGELFF
cdr3_nt: TGTGCCAGCAGCCAAGGACTAGCGGGAGGGCAAACCGGGGAGCTGTTTTTT
j_call: TRBJ2-2
clone_size: NA
v_call: TRBV4-2
d_call: TRBD2

cdr3_aa: CASSLARSGNTIYF
cdr3_nt: TGTGCCAGCAGCTTAGCCCGCTCTGGAAACACCATATATTTT
j_call: TRBJ1-3
clone_size: NA
v_call: TRBV11-2
d_call: NA

cdr3_aa: CAISDDRDGTEAFF
cdr3_nt: TGTGCCATCAGTGACGACAGGGATGGCACTGAAGCTTTCTTT
j_call: TRBJ1-1
clone_size: NA
v_call: TRBV10-3
d_call: TRBD1

cdr3_aa: CASSLDSGYEQYF
cdr3_nt: TGTGCCAGCAGCCTGGACAGCGGATACGAGCAGTACTTC
j_call: TRBJ2-7
clone_size: NA
v_call: TRBV12-3/TRBV12-4
d_call: NA

cdr3_aa: CASSPMDRGYAEAFF
cdr3_nt: TGTGCCAGCAGCCCTATGGACAGGGGGTATGCTGAAGCTTTCTTT
j_call: TRBJ1-1
clone_size: NA
v_call: TRBV5-4
d_call: TRBD1

cdr3_aa: CASLDSPLGQYF
cdr3_nt: TGTGCCAGCTTGGACTCGCCCTTGGGGCAGTACTTC
j_call: TRBJ2-7
clone_size: NA
v_call: TRBV6-5
d_call: NA

cdr3_aa: CASSPGQGVWPNTDTQYF
cdr3_nt: TGTGCCAGTTCACCGGGACAGGGAGTCTGGCCCAACACAGATACGCAGTATTTT
j_call: TRBJ2-3
clone_size: NA
v_call: TRBV19
d_call: TRBD1

cdr3_aa: CASSFLGPETQYF
cdr3_nt: TGTGCCAGCAGCTTCCTCGGGCCAGAGACCCAGTACTTC
j_call: TRBJ2-5
clone_size: NA
v_call: TRBV11-3
d_call: NA

cdr3_aa: CASSLREGGEAFF
cdr3_nt: TGTGCCAGCAGTCTGCGGGAGGGCGGTGAAGCTTTCTTT
j_call: TRBJ1-1
clone_size: NA
v_call: TRBV6-6
d_call: NA

cdr3_aa: CASHRASGQETQYF
cdr3_nt: TGTGCCAGCCATCGGGCTAGCGGTCAAGAGACCCAGTACTTC
j_call: TRBJ2-5
clone_size: NA
v_call: TRBV11-3
d_call: TRBD2

cdr3_aa: CASRVLAGTGVTGELFF
cdr3_nt: TGTGCCAGCAGAGTTTTGGCCGGGACGGGGGTCACCGGGGAGCTGTTTTTT
j_call: TRBJ2-2
clone_size: NA
v_call: TRBV28
d_call: NA

cdr3_aa: CSVFTGDNTGELFF
cdr3_nt: TGCAGCGTTTTTACAGGCGATAACACCGGGGAGCTGTTTTTT
j_call: TRBJ2-2
clone_size: NA
v_call: TRBV29-1
d_call: NA

cdr3_aa: CASSSGNRVASNEQFF
cdr3_nt: TGTGCCAGCAGCTCGGGGAACAGGGTAGCGTCGAATGAGCAGTTCTTC
j_call: TRBJ2-1
clone_size: NA
v_call: TRBV11-3
d_call: NA

cdr3_aa: CAIGTSGYNEQFF
cdr3_nt: TGTGCCATCGGGACTAGCGGATACAATGAGCAGTTCTTC
j_call: TRBJ2-1
clone_size: once
v_call: TRBV5-4
d_call: TRBD2

cdr3_aa: CASSSVADTQYF
cdr3_nt: TGTGCCAGCAGCTCCGTGGCAGATACGCAGTATTTT
j_call: TRBJ2-3
clone_size: NA
v_call: TRBV7-3
d_call: NA

cdr3_aa: CASSQGVGVAAGSYNEQFF
cdr3_nt: TGTGCCAGCAGCCAAGGGGTAGGGGTAGCGGCGGGCTCCTACAATGAGCAGTTCTTC
j_call: TRBJ2-1
clone_size: NA
v_call: TRBV4-2
d_call: NA

cdr3_aa: CASSQGSQGNYGYTF
cdr3_nt: TGTGCCAGCAGCCAAGGCTCTCAGGGGAACTATGGCTACACCTTC
j_call: TRBJ1-2
clone_size: NA
v_call: TRBV4-2
d_call: NA

cdr3_aa: CASTTPRLTNSKTQYF
cdr3_nt: TGTGCCAGCACCACCCCCAGACTGACGAACTCGAAGACCCAGTACTTC
j_call: TRBJ2-5
clone_size: NA
v_call: TRBV2
d_call: NA

cdr3_aa: CASSLDFTDTQYF
cdr3_nt: TGTGCCAGCAGTTTAGACTTCACAGATACGCAGTATTTT
j_call: TRBJ2-3
clone_size: NA
v_call: TRBV12-3/TRBV12-4
d_call: NA

cdr3_aa: CASSQFKASGYNEQFF
cdr3_nt: TGTGCCAGCAGCCAATTTAAGGCTAGCGGTTACAATGAGCAGTTCTTC
j_call: TRBJ2-1
clone_size: NA
v_call: TRBV14
d_call: TRBD2

cdr3_aa: CAISEVGGTNEKLFF
cdr3_nt: TGTGCCATCAGTGAAGTGGGGGGAACTAATGAAAAACTGTTTTTT
j_call: TRBJ1-4
clone_size: NA
v_call: TRBV10-3
d_call: NA

cdr3_aa: CASSLTGDFNQPQHF
cdr3_nt: TGCGCCAGCAGCTTAACAGGGGACTTCAATCAGCCCCAGCATTTT
j_call: TRBJ1-5
clone_size: NA
v_call: TRBV5-1
d_call: TRBD1